This section outlines one T cell receptor beta chain sequence together with its context. The antigen remains unidentified. This sample was taken from a study of cytomegalovirus exposure and HLA in healthy donors. The PCR employed 60 Vbeta primers together with 13 Jbeta primers. The table came from immunoSEQ multiplex PCR; TCRdb's copy has only in-frame clones and leaves some out. The sample yields approximately 150,000 clones, 70% to 85% seen once. Healthy people donating bone marrow made up the donors. Study results and caveats: In a later analysis, at a false discovery rate of 0.05, under 20,000 TCR beta sequences were associated with HLA alleles.

The sequenced sample was PBMCs. The TCR originated in a man aged 25-45 years in good health and CMV-seropositive.

The CDR3 is CASSLNNEQFF. CDR3 nucleotides: TGTGCCAGCTCACTAAACAATGAGCAGTTCTTC. This sequence joins TRBV18 and TRBJ2-1; D unresolved. This CDR3 contains 11 residues. CDR1 and CDR2 from the germline V gene are KGHSH and LQKENI. Trimming shortened V by 4 bases and J by 5 bases, and 3 bases separated the two germline ends.